The 6 T cell receptor beta chains given below trace back to one sample, sequenced in a study of T-cell reconstitution after alpha-beta-depleted transplantation in children. During its preparation, the TCRbeta library received unique molecular identifiers. TCRdb called the PCR reads again in MiXCR, with one record for every CDR3 protein. The table has 490,000 or so distinct CDR3 sequences, approximately 13% seen once. Here the sequenced sample was PBMCs from the stem cell graft donor, taken from the stem cell graft. Receptors originate from a human donor who donated a stem cell graft to a child with combined immunodeficiency.

About this clonotype: Possible read error: a much larger clone is one base away. The V call is TRBV24-1, the J call TRBJ2-1; 9 positions match TRBD1. The CDR3 sequence is 13 residues long. CDR1 KGHDR and CDR2 SFDVKD come from the germline V gene. Written as DNA, the CDR3 is TGTGCCACAATACAGGGGGCGCGGTGTGAGCACTTCTTC. Translated, it gives CATIQGARCEHFF.

This clonotype was seen repeatedly, ten times or more. The chain joins TRBV7-2 to TRBJ2-7; TRBD2 matches 8 bases. This CDR3 spans 14 amino acids. Per the germline V gene, CDR1 is SGHTA and CDR2 is FQGNSA. V shed 2 bases, J shed 5 bases, and the junction held 5 bases outside the gene matches. The CDR3 region is CASSLTGGRNEQYF. For the CDR3, the DNA is TGTGCCAGCAGCTTAACGGGAGGGCGAAACGAGCAGTACTTC.

This CDR3 is CATSDPGQGADSGDTQYF. In DNA, the CDR3 is TGTGCCACCAGTGATCCGGGACAGGGGGCCGATTCGGGAGATACGCAGTATTTT. The chain is built from TRBV24-1 and TRBJ2-3; 12 bases match TRBD1. This CDR3 is 18 amino acids long. Trimming took 3 bases from V and 5 from J; bases not matched to a gene: 11. Germline V gives CDR1 KGHDR, CDR2 SFDVKD.

This clonotype was counted a few times. The CDR3 sequence is CASSSGLAGPREQYF. DNA of the CDR3: TGTGCCAGCAGCTCCGGACTAGCGGGCCCCCGCGAGCAGTACTTC. The V and J genes are TRBV4-2 and TRBJ2-7; 11 bases are a match to TRBD2. This CDR3 contains 15 residues. Germline lookup yields CDR1 LGHNA and CDR2 YNFKEQ. The J segment lost 6 bases and the V segment lost 5 bases, leaving 9 bases of the junction unmatched.

This clonotype was recorded a few times. This chain links TRBV5-1 with TRBJ1-3, with a tentative D call TRBD1 (5 bases). Trimming pared 0 bases from V and 6 bases from J, leaving 16 bases between. This CDR3 is 16 amino acids long. CDR1 and CDR2 (germline): SGHRS, YFSETQ. CDR3 DNA: TGCGCCAGCAGCTTGGGACCAAGGGAACAGGAAAACACCATATATTTT. Amino acid sequence: CASSLGPREQENTIYF.

There are many counts of this clonotype. The chain is built from TRBV6-5 and TRBJ2-3, with 9 bases aligning to TRBD2. The CDR3 runs to 17 residues. V dropped 0 bases and J dropped 3; count of bases not matched to a gene: 7. Germline values: CDR1 MNHEY, CDR2 SVGAGI. DNA for the CDR3: TGTGCCAGCAGTTACTCGATGGCGGGGGGGAAAACAGATACGCAGTATTTT. This encodes CASSYSMAGGKTDTQYF.